Presented here are 8 T cell receptor beta chains from one specimen sequenced in a study of molecular identifiers for immune sequencing clone quantification. TCRdb itself ran the PCR reads through MiXCR, one entry per CDR3 protein. The table lists about 640,000 distinct CDR3 sequences, 20% of them singletons. Sequencing used naive CD8+ T cells from blood, with Jurkat cell RNA spiked in. Subset indicated: FACS-sorted CD8+CD4-CCR7+CD45RA+ naive T cells. These receptors originate from a human donor in good health. Some libraries in this study had Jurkat cell RNA spiked in.

This clonotype was picked up many times. V gene TRBV12-3 or TRBV12-4 combines with J gene TRBJ1-5; D is possibly TRBD1 (6 bases). The germline V and J ends were trimmed by 6 bases and 6 bases, with 12 bases remaining between them. The length of the CDR3 is 13 residues. The CDR3 bases are TGTGCCAGCAGCACGACAGGCAGTCAGCCCCAGCATTTT. Protein sequence: CASSTTGSQPQHF.

On this clonotype: This may come from a read error, since a much larger clone is one base off. The conserved phenylalanine or tryptophan normally closing the CDR3 is absent here, so this likely arose from a read error. The chain joins TRBV19 to TRBJ2-3, with D possibly TRBD2 on 7 matching bases. The CDR3 loop spans 16 amino acids. V lost 1 base and J 5 bases, leaving 16 bases between the germline ends. Germline V gene sequence: CDR1 LNHDA, CDR2 SQIVND (reference sequence). CDR3 region: CASSIGARGQEDTQYL. The CDR3 DNA is TGTGCCAGTAGTATAGGAGCGCGGGGGCAGGAAGATACGCAGTATCTT.

The chain links TRBV21-1 to TRBJ2-5; whether TRBD2, the table's D call, matches the DNA was not checked. TRBV21-1 is an annotated pseudogene. This CDR3 region has 17 residues. CDR3 nucleotide sequence: TGTGCCAGCAGCAAGGATAAGGCTAGCGGGGAACAAGAGACCCAGTACTTC. Encoded protein: CASSKDKASGEQETQYF.

At least ten counts were recorded for this clonotype. The V gene is TRBV5-1, the J gene TRBJ2-3; 9 nucleotides match TRBD2. The CDR3 has 16 residues. The germline V gene encodes CDR1 SGHRS and CDR2 YFSETQ. Germline trimming cut 0 bases from V and 6 bases from J; bases unmatched to any gene: 8. Written as DNA, the CDR3 is TGCGCCAGCAGCTTGGTTCTAGCGGGATTAGGCGATACGCAGTATTTT. Translated: CASSLVLAGLGDTQYF.

This clonotype came up many times. The V call is TRBV7-9, the J call TRBJ1-1; D remains ambiguous. Trimming stripped 5 bases from V and 0 bases from J, with 16 bases between. The CDR3 contains 16 residues. Germline CDR1 and CDR2: SEHNR and FQNEAQ (reference sequence). DNA for the CDR3: TGTGCCAGCAGCACTCGACAAGACCTTATGAACACTGAAGCTTTCTTT. It specifies CASSTRQDLMNTEAFF.

This clonotype was observed many times. The chain joins TRBV24-1 to TRBJ2-1; TRBD1 matches 8 bases. V dropped 2 bases and J dropped 3; count of bases not matched to a gene: 8. The CDR3 has 17 residues. Germline CDR1 KGHDR, CDR2 SFDVKD. In DNA, the CDR3 is TGTGCCACCAGTGATTCTCGCCTCACAGGGGGCTACAATGAGCAGTTCTTC. Amino acid sequence: CATSDSRLTGGYNEQFF.

About this clonotype: Just one base apart from a much larger clone, this may be a read error. This chain joins TRBV5-4 and TRBJ2-5; D might be TRBD1 (5 bases). This CDR3 contains 18 residues. Trimming took off 6 bases at V and 2 bases at J, with 26 bases between the two ends. Germline CDR1 SGHNT, CDR2 YYREEE (reference sequence). The CDR3 bases are TGTGCCAGCAACCCCGAACATCCATACAGGTTAAGTCAAGAGACCCAGTACTTC. Amino acid sequence: CASNPEHPYRLSQETQYF.

At least ten counts were recorded for this clonotype. The chain carries TRBV9 and TRBJ2-7, with D possibly being TRBD1 or TRBD2 (5 bases each). There are 12 residues in the CDR3. The V and J ends lost 3 bases and 6 bases respectively, with 10 bases between them. The germline V gene has CDR1 SGDLS and CDR2 YYNGEE. The CDR3 DNA is TGTGCCAGCAGCGGTCAGGGAGCCGAGCAGTACTTC. It translates to CASSGQGAEQYF. The full variable domain, in which reference TRBV9 and TRBJ2-7 provide the parts outside the CDR3, is DSGVTQTPKHLITATGQRVTLRCSPRSGDLSVYWYQQSLDQGLQFLIQYYNGEERAKGNILERFSAQQFPDLHSELNLSSLELGDSALYFCASSGQGAEQYFGPGTRLTVT.